The 25 T cell receptor beta chains presented below share a single source sample, sequenced in a study of cytomegalovirus exposure and HLA in healthy donors. The PCR was carried out with 60 Vbeta primers and 13 Jbeta primers. This table comes from immunoSEQ multiplex PCR, and its TCRdb copy is limited to in-frame clones, with some not included. The repertoire holds 110,000 or so clones, about 80% seen once, with over 2% in the top ten. Sequenced input: PBMCs. Receptors were obtained from a man in his thirties or forties in good health and CMV-seronegative.

The V call is TRBV19, the J call TRBJ2-2, with 9 nucleotides matching TRBD2. Per the germline V gene, CDR1 is LNHDA and CDR2 is SQIVND (reference sequence). The CDR3 is 16 residues long. Trimming at V came to 6 bases and at J to 5 bases, leaving 10 bases not matched to a gene. CDR3: CASSWASGTGTGELFF. The CDR3 bases are TGTGCCAGTAGCTGGGCTAGCGGGACGGGGACCGGGGAGCTGTTTTTT. The entire variable domain, with the rest obtained from reference TRBV19 and TRBJ2-2, is as follows: DGGITQSPKYLFRKEGQNVTLSCEQNLNHDAMYWYRQDPGQGLRLIYYSQIVNDFQKGDIAEGYSVSREKKESFPLTVTSAQKNPTAFYLCASSWASGTGTGELFFGEGSRLTVL.

This chain links TRBV9 with TRBJ1-2; possibly TRBD1 for D (5 bases). Trimming took off 4 bases at V and 6 bases at J, with 10 bases between the two ends. CDR3 length: 12 residues. Germline loops: CDR1 SGDLS, CDR2 YYNGEE. The CDR3 region is CASSTQGHGYTF. For the CDR3, the DNA is TGTGCCAGCAGCACCCAGGGTCATGGCTACACCTTC.

The chain has TRBV6-5 and TRBJ1-2, with 7 bases lining up with TRBD1. The V gene end was trimmed by 6 bases and the J gene end by 4 bases; junction bases not matched to a gene: 5. This CDR3 has 13 amino acids. CDR1 MNHEY and CDR2 SVGAGI come from the germline V gene. The CDR3 reads CASRTQGTYGYTF. The DNA for the CDR3 is TGTGCCAGCAGGACACAGGGGACCTATGGCTACACCTTC.

This clone was found a few times. The gene calls are TRBV4-3 and TRBJ1-2, with TRBD1 matching 9 bases. The CDR3 is 15 residues long. V lost 1 base and J lost 3; bases outside the gene matches: 3. Germline V gene sequence: CDR1 LGHNA, CDR2 YSLEER. The CDR3 nucleotides read TGCGCCAGCAGCCAAGGGACAGGGGATCACTATGGCTACACCTTC. Encoded protein: CASSQGTGDHYGYTF.

The chain carries TRBV14 and TRBJ1-3; D not certain. The CDR3 totals 15 residues. CDR1 and CDR2 (germline): SGHDN, FVKESK. V was shortened by 4 bases and J by 2 bases, with 12 bases between the two germline ends. The CDR3 loop reads CASSPHVSTGNTIYF. The CDR3 DNA is TGTGCCAGCAGCCCCCACGTTTCTACTGGAAACACCATATATTTT.

A remark on this clone: A read error may account for a junction end that differs from germline. The V call is TRBV7-8, the J call TRBJ2-1; weak D call: TRBD1 (5 bases). Per germline, CDR1 SGHVS and CDR2 FQNEAQ. The CDR3 is 16 amino acids. The CDR3 spells CASTLSEDNSYNEQFF. CDR3 sequence (DNA): TGTGCCAGCACCTTAAGTGAGGACAACTCCTACAATGAGCAGTTCTTC.

The chain carries TRBV5-4 and TRBJ2-4; TRBD1 matches at 9 bases. The CDR3 covers 17 residues. Trimming took 4 bases from V and 1 from J; bases not matched to a gene: 9. In germline, CDR1 is SGHNT, CDR2 YYREEE (reference sequence). The CDR3 sequence: CASSITGGSYAKNIQYF. In nucleotides, the CDR3 is TGTGCCAGCAGCATAACAGGGGGCTCATATGCCAAAAACATTCAGTACTTC.

This clone was observed once. This chain connects TRBV2 to TRBJ2-5; TRBD2 matches at 7 bases. Germline-derived CDR1 and CDR2 are SNHLY and FYNNEI. This CDR3 is built from 15 residues. V shed 7 bases and J 3 bases; nucleotides not matched to a gene: 11. The CDR3 DNA sequence: TGTGCCAGCATGGCACAGCGGGGTTGGGAAGAGACCCAGTACTTC. The encoded protein is CASMAQRGWEETQYF.

The chain recombines TRBV6-1 with TRBJ2-7, with 10 nucleotides matching TRBD2. The junction had 1 base not matched to a gene; V was cut back by 1 base and J by 1 base. In germline, CDR1 is MNHNS, CDR2 SASEGT. CDR3 length equals 15 residues. CDR3 bases: TGTGCCAGCAGTGAAGATAGCGGGGGGTCCTACGAGCAGTACTTC. This codes for CASSEDSGGSYEQYF.

In this sample, this clone turned up a few times. V usage is TRBV7-3 and J usage is TRBJ2-1, with a possible D match to TRBD2 (6 bases). There are 13 residues in the CDR3. The V end lost 0 bases, the J end lost 10 bases, and 10 bases lay between the germline ends. CDR1 is SGHTA and CDR2 is FQGTGA in the germline V gene. The CDR3 loop is CASSLTSGREQFF. In DNA form, the CDR3 reads TGTGCCAGCAGCTTAACTAGCGGCCGGGAGCAGTTCTTC. Full variable domain (missing parts from reference TRBV7-3 and TRBJ2-1): GAGVSQTPSNKVTEKGKYVELRCDPISGHTALYWYRQSLGQGPEFLIYFQGTGAADDSGLPNDRFFAVRPEGSVSTLKIQRTERGDSAVYLCASSLTSGREQFFGPGTRLTVL.

The rearrangement links TRBV6-5 to TRBJ2-7; TRBD1 matches at 7 bases. The CDR3 runs 13 residues. Losses at the gene ends were 4 bases for V and 5 bases for J; bases not matched to a gene: 5. Germline-derived CDR1 and CDR2 are MNHEY and SVGAGI. The CDR3 spells CASSWDRFDEQYF. CDR3 DNA: TGTGCCAGCAGTTGGGACAGATTCGACGAGCAGTACTTC.

The rearrangement uses TRBV5-6 and TRBJ2-2; D is possibly TRBD2 (6 bases). V was clipped by 5 bases and J by 7 bases, with 24 bases between them. The CDR3 has 17 residues. Germline V gene data show CDR1 as SGHDT and CDR2 as YYEEEE. The CDR3 loop reads CASSLSIRGLVVGELFF. CDR3 in DNA: TGTGCCAGCAGTTTGAGTATCCGGGGGTTGGTTGTCGGGGAGCTGTTTTTT.

This clone was found a few times. This chain connects TRBV6-5 to TRBJ2-7; the match to TRBD1 covers 9 bases. The trim removed 4 bases at V and 5 bases at J, leaving 9 bases unmatched. Germline V gene data show CDR1 as MNHEY and CDR2 as SVGAGI. CDR3 length equals 15 residues. The CDR3 nucleotides read TGTGCCAGCAGTTCGTGGACAGGGGAGGTTAACGAGCAGTACTTC. Amino acids: CASSSWTGEVNEQYF.

This chain links TRBV7-8 with TRBJ1-5; the D is unclear. The V end lost 5 bases, the J end lost 5 bases, and 16 bases lay between the germline ends. CDR3 size: 15 residues. Germline V gene data show CDR1 as SGHVS and CDR2 as FQNEAQ. The CDR3: CASSQTEEPHQPQHF. CDR3 bases: TGTGCCAGCAGCCAAACCGAGGAACCTCATCAGCCCCAGCATTTT.

The chain is built from TRBV7-9 and TRBJ2-4; 7 bases match TRBD1. The length of the CDR3 is 12 residues. The V segment lost 3 bases and the J segment 14 bases; nucleotides outside the gene matches: 7. Germline loops: CDR1 SEHNR, CDR2 FQNEAQ (reference sequence). The CDR3 DNA sequence: TGTGCCAGCAGCTTGGGTGACAGGGTGGAGTACTTC. Translated: CASSLGDRVEYF.

This clone was counted between two and nine times. This chain links TRBV19 with TRBJ1-5; 7 nucleotides agree with TRBD1. Germline trimming cut 8 bases from V and 4 bases from J; bases unmatched to any gene: 5. The CDR3 consists of 13 residues. From germline, CDR1 is LNHDA and CDR2 SQIVND (reference sequence). This CDR3 is CASRTGRNQPQHF. In DNA form, the CDR3 reads TGTGCCAGTCGGACAGGACGGAATCAGCCCCAGCATTTT.

This chain links TRBV2 with TRBJ2-1; D is perhaps TRBD2 (5 bases). Trimming removed 7 bases from V and 8 bases from J, with 21 bases in between. This CDR3 contains 15 residues. The germline V gene has CDR1 SNHLY and CDR2 FYNNEI. This CDR3 is CASTELAQTADEQFF. The CDR3 region has the DNA TGTGCCAGCACCGAGCTAGCCCAGACTGCCGATGAGCAGTTCTTC.

V usage is TRBV2 and J usage is TRBJ1-6, with 9 bases fitting TRBD1. With V trimmed by 3 bases and J by 10 bases, 13 bases remained unmatched. The CDR3 contains 17 residues. Germline V gives CDR1 SNHLY, CDR2 FYNNEI. The CDR3: CASSEVGWGQGHSPLHF. Written as DNA, the CDR3 is TGTGCCAGCAGTGAGGTCGGTTGGGGACAGGGACACTCACCCCTCCACTTT.

V gene TRBV30 combines with J gene TRBJ1-2; tentatively, D is TRBD1 (6 bases). Trimming pared 8 bases from V and 1 base from J, leaving 14 bases between. This CDR3 spans 13 amino acids. Germline V gives CDR1 GTSNPN, CDR2 SVGIG (reference sequence). In nucleotides, the CDR3 is TGTGCCGGGGGGGCACAGATTAACTATGGCTACACCTTC. Protein: CAGGAQINYGYTF.

This clone was observed a few times. The V gene is TRBV7-9, the J gene TRBJ2-7; 8 nucleotides line up with TRBD2. Looked up from germline, CDR1 is SEHNR and CDR2 is FQNEAQ (reference sequence). This CDR3 contains 15 residues. V lost 4 bases and J lost 5; bases outside the gene matches: 10. The CDR3 loop reads CASSSGRREENEQYF. DNA of the CDR3: TGTGCCAGCAGCTCAGGGAGGCGGGAGGAGAACGAGCAGTACTTC.

The chain has TRBV11-2 and TRBJ1-4; 7 bases are a match to TRBD1. Germline CDR1 and CDR2: SGHAT and FQNNGV. Trimming cost V 3 bases and J 3 bases; bases outside gene matches: 1. The CDR3 consists of 14 residues. In DNA, the CDR3 is TGTGCCAGCAGCTTCGGACAGGCTAATGAAAAACTGTTTTTT. The encoded protein is CASSFGQANEKLFF.

There are a few counts of this clone. This sequence joins TRBV9 and TRBJ2-3, with 9 nucleotides matching TRBD2. With V trimmed by 3 bases and J by 4 bases, 9 bases remained unmatched. This CDR3 region has 16 residues. The germline gives CDR1 SGDLS, CDR2 YYNGEE. CDR3 nucleotide sequence: TGTGCCAGCAGCGCTCGGGGTAGCGGGAGTGCAGATACGCAGTATTTT. It encodes CASSARGSGSADTQYF.

The chain combines TRBV6-5 with TRBJ1-2; possible D gene TRBD1, 6 bases. CDR1 and CDR2 from the germline V gene are MNHEY and SVGAGI. Trimming left V 9 bases short and J 4 bases short, with 15 bases between. The CDR3 covers 13 residues. The CDR3 sequence: CASFGGASYGYTF. CDR3 DNA sequence: TGTGCCAGTTTCGGGGGGGCTAGCTATGGCTACACCTTC.

In the case of this clone: The germline gene is not matched at one end of the junction; a read error may be the cause. The DNA for the CDR3 is TGCGCCAGCAGTGACGGACAGGGTAAAGCTAACTATAGCTACACCTTC. Translating it yields CASSDGQGKANYSYTF. V is TRBV10-1 and J is TRBJ1-2; 8 bases are shared with TRBD1. Germline V gives CDR1 WNHNN, CDR2 SYGVQD (reference sequence). The CDR3 is made up of 16 amino acids.

The V and J genes are TRBV4-3 and TRBJ1-3, with D possibly TRBD1 on 5 matching bases. Germline assignment: CDR1 LGHNA and CDR2 YSLEER. V lost 0 bases and J lost 8, with 23 bases in between. The CDR3 contains 18 residues. This chain's CDR3 is CASSQDRWAWGGADTIYF. CDR3 in DNA: TGCGCCAGCAGCCAAGATCGGTGGGCGTGGGGTGGGGCAGACACCATATATTTT.